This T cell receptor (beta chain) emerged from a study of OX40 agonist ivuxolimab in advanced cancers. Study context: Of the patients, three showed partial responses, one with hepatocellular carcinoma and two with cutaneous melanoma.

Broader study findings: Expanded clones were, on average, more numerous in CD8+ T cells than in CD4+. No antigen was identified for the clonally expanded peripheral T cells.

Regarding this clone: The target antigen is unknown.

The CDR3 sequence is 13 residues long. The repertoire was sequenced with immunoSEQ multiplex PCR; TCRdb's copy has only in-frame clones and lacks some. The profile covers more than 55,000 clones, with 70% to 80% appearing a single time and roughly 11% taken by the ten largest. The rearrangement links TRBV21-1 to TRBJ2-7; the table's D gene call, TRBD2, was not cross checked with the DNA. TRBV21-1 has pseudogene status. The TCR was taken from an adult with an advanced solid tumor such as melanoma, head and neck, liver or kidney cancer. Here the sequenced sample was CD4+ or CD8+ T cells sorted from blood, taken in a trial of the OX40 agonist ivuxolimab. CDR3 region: CASSTPEDPEQYF. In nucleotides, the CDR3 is TGTGCCAGCAGCACCCCAGAGGATCCCGAGCAGTACTTC.